A single sample is the source of the 26 T cell receptor beta chains below, sequenced in a study of glioma-infiltrating T cells. The iRepertoire nested amplicon-rescue multiplex PCR amplified TCR alpha and beta CDR3s from RNA. Using its own MiXCR run on the multiplex PCR reads, TCRdb lists one record per CDR3 protein. In the table there are about 130,000 distinct CDR3 sequences, around 25% of which are singletons. Source material: glioma tissue, nonneoplastic brain tissue, or PBMCs (not recorded which). The receptors originated from a human donor with low-grade glioma or glioblastoma, undergoing nonglioma brain surgery, or in good health (not recorded which).

This clonotype came up a few times. The V gene is TRBV2, the J gene TRBJ1-5; 7 nucleotides agree with TRBD1. The ends lost 5 bases at V and 4 bases at J; junction bases unmatched: 11. Germline-derived CDR1 and CDR2 are SNHLY and FYNNEI. The CDR3 is 16 amino acids. This CDR3 is CASSLIGTVPNQPQHF. CDR3 bases: TGTGCCAGCAGTCTAATCGGGACAGTCCCTAATCAGCCCCAGCATTTT.

This clonotype has a count of ten or more. This rearrangement joins TRBV6-6 to TRBJ2-7; D may be TRBD2 (5 bases). The CDR3 runs to 13 residues. CDR1 and CDR2 from the germline V gene are MNHNY and SVGAGI (reference sequence). Trimming pared 2 bases from V and 5 bases from J, leaving 10 bases between. Here the CDR3 reads CASSYEGIHEQYV. In DNA, the CDR3 is TGTGCCAGCAGTTACGAGGGAATCCACGAGCAGTACGTC.

This clonotype occurred many times. V and J are TRBV6-1 and TRBJ1-5; 12 nucleotides match TRBD1. After removal of 3 bases from V and 6 bases from J, the junction contained 6 bases not matched to a gene. Germline V lookup: CDR1 MNHNS, CDR2 SASEGT. The CDR3 is made up of 16 amino acids. CDR3 protein: CASSDPRDRGRQPQHF. CDR3 DNA: TGTGCCAGCAGTGATCCCCGGGACAGGGGGCGTCAGCCCCAGCATTTT.

Only a few counts were recorded for this clonotype. V is TRBV20-1 and J is TRBJ2-7; 8 bases align to TRBD2. Per germline, CDR1 DFQATT and CDR2 SNEGSKA (reference sequence). Germline trimming cut 6 bases from V and 5 bases from J; bases unmatched to any gene: 21. The CDR3 totals 17 residues. For the CDR3, the DNA is TGCAGTGCCTATTCACCCCGAACTAGCGGATTGTTCAACGAGCAGTACGTC. Protein sequence: CSAYSPRTSGLFNEQYV.

This clonotype was recorded at least ten times. The J gene is TRBJ2-1, the V gene TRBV7-2; no clear D. CDR1 and CDR2 (germline): SGHTA, FQGNSA. V shed 1 base and J shed 5 bases, with 12 bases lying between them. The CDR3 runs to 15 residues. CDR3 in amino acids: CASSLGGRIDNEQFF. In DNA form, the CDR3 reads TGTGCCAGCAGCTTAGGAGGACGTATCGACAATGAGCAGTTCTTC.

This clonotype was counted many times. The chain links TRBV6-1 to TRBJ1-1; D not certain. V shed 6 bases and J shed 6 bases, with 14 bases lying between them. Germline CDR1 is MNHNS and CDR2 is SASEGT. The CDR3 extends over 13 amino acids. CDR3 sequence: CASRVTAGPEAFF. The CDR3 DNA sequence: TGTGCCAGCAGAGTGACCGCAGGCCCTGAAGCTTTCTTT.

As concerns this clonotype: A much larger clone differs by one base, so this may be a read error. This chain connects TRBV9 to TRBJ1-1; D gene ambiguous. The V and J ends lost 4 bases and 1 base respectively, with 11 bases between them. The CDR3 sequence is 14 residues long. From germline, CDR1 is SGDLS and CDR2 YYNGEE. CDR3 bases: TGTGCCAGCAGCCACTATTTAAGGAACACTGAAGCTTTCTTT. Protein: CASSHYLRNTEAFF.

This clonotype was counted between two and nine times. The rearrangement joins TRBV27 to TRBJ2-3, with 14 bases aligning to TRBD2. Per the germline V gene, CDR1 is MNHEY and CDR2 is SMNVEV (reference sequence). J gave up 6 bases and V 5 bases, and 10 bases lay outside the gene matches. The CDR3 has 17 residues. The CDR3 is CASSPPTSGGAGDTQYF. The CDR3 DNA sequence: TGTGCCAGCAGTCCACCGACTAGCGGGGGGGCCGGGGATACGCAGTATTTT.

This clonotype was counted many times. The chain has TRBV7-6 and TRBJ2-3, with 9 bases fitting TRBD2. Per germline, CDR1 SGHVS and CDR2 FNYEAQ. The trim removed 6 bases at V and 0 bases at J, leaving 4 bases unmatched. The CDR3 extends over 15 amino acids. The CDR3, as DNA: TGTGCCAGCAGGCCAGGACTAGCGAGCACAGATACGCAGTATTTT. As protein: CASRPGLASTDTQYF.

This clonotype was seen many times. This chain joins TRBV27 and TRBJ1-1; 12 bases match TRBD1. The CDR3 extends over 15 amino acids. From germline, CDR1 is MNHEY and CDR2 SMNVEV (reference sequence). V lost 5 bases, J lost 5 bases, and 6 bases stayed unmatched. CDR3 nucleotides: TGTGCCAGCAGTCTGGGACAGGGGGCGAATACTGAAGCTTTCTTT. Translation: CASSLGQGANTEAFF.

The chain is built from TRBV2 and TRBJ1-6, with 8 bases lining up with TRBD1. The CDR3 length is 15 residues. V trimming: 7 bases; J trimming: 10 bases; junction bases outside the gene matches: 12. CDR1 and CDR2 from the germline V gene are SNHLY and FYNNEI. The chain's CDR3 is CASNEGSGGGSPLHF. The CDR3, as DNA: TGTGCCAGCAATGAGGGCTCAGGGGGCGGCTCACCCCTCCACTTT. Combining the CDR3 with reference TRBV2 and TRBJ1-6 gives the whole variable domain EPEVTQTPSHQVTQMGQEVILRCVPISNHLYFYWYRQILGQKVEFLVSFYNNEISEKSEIFDDQFSVERPDGSNFTLKIRSTKLEDSAMYFCASNEGSGGGSPLHFGNGTRLTVT.

The chain uses TRBV27 and TRBJ2-3, with 7 bases fitting TRBD1. J was trimmed by 7 bases and V by 4 bases; bases with no gene match: 8. The germline V gene encodes CDR1 MNHEY and CDR2 SMNVEV (reference sequence). The CDR3 has 14 residues. CDR3 amino acids: CASSYDRAGYTQYF. The CDR3, as DNA: TGTGCCAGCAGTTACGACAGGGCCGGGTATACGCAGTATTTT.

Many counts were recorded for this clonotype. V and J are TRBV15 and TRBJ1-1; D gene uncertain. This CDR3 region has 13 residues. V dropped 5 bases and J dropped 1 base, with 8 bases sitting between them. Germline V gives CDR1 LNHNV, CDR2 YYDKDF (reference sequence). CDR3 nucleotide sequence: TGTGCCACCAGCTATGATCCGAACACTGAAGCTTTCTTT. It yields the protein CATSYDPNTEAFF.

This clonotype appeared many times. The CDR3 coding sequence is TGCAGTGCACCTTTCCAAGGCGCTGAAGCTTTCTTT. It specifies CSAPFQGAEAFF. The rearrangement uses TRBV20-1 and TRBJ1-1; D gene ambiguous. Trimming removed 6 bases from V and 6 bases from J, with 14 bases in between. Germline-derived CDR1 and CDR2 are DFQATT and SNEGSKA (reference sequence). The CDR3 consists of 12 residues.

As concerns this clonotype: The junction departs from the called germline gene at one end, perhaps through a read error. The V and J genes are TRBV18 and TRBJ2-1; 7 positions match TRBD1. The CDR3 length is 14 residues. Germline CDR1 KGHSH, CDR2 LQKENI. The DNA of the CDR3 is TGTGCCAGCTCAACACCGACAGGGTTCCATGAGCAGTTCTTC. Its protein is CASSTPTGFHEQFF.

This chain joins TRBV15 and TRBJ2-3, with 13 positions matching TRBD2. V trimming: 3 bases; J trimming: 2 bases; junction bases outside the gene matches: 8. The CDR3 loop spans 18 amino acids. The germline V gene encodes CDR1 LNHNV and CDR2 YYDKDF (reference sequence). The CDR3 DNA is TGTGCCACCAGCAGCCGAGGACTAGCGGGGGCCTACACAGATACGCAGTATTTT. It yields the protein CATSSRGLAGAYTDTQYF.

This chain joins TRBV11-1 and TRBJ1-4; a possible D gene is TRBD1 (6 bases). Germline V CDR1 and CDR2: SGHAT, FQDESV (reference sequence). With 4 bases removed from V and 3 bases from J, the gap between germline ends came to 15 bases. The CDR3 totals 16 residues. Here the CDR3 reads CASSSNRVGSNEKLFF. In DNA form, the CDR3 reads TGTGCCAGCAGCTCGAACAGGGTTGGATCTAATGAAAAACTGTTTTTT. The full variable domain, with the rest looked up from reference TRBV11-1 and TRBJ1-4, is EAEVAQSPRYKITEKSQAVAFWCDPISGHATLYWYRQILGQGPELLVQFQDESVVDDSQLPKDRFSAERLKGVDSTLKIQPAELGDSAMYLCASSSNRVGSNEKLFFGSGTQLSVL.

The chain recombines TRBV7-6 with TRBJ2-3; 8 positions match TRBD2. V was clipped by 6 bases and J by 4 bases; unmatched bases: 9. This CDR3 has 15 amino acids. The germline gives CDR1 SGHVS, CDR2 FNYEAQ. The CDR3 is CASRRGLVVADTQYF. The CDR3 DNA sequence: TGTGCCAGCAGGAGGGGACTAGTTGTTGCAGATACGCAGTATTTT.

This clonotype was counted ten times or more. This chain connects TRBV27 to TRBJ2-1; possible D gene TRBD1, 5 bases. Germline V gene sequence: CDR1 MNHEY, CDR2 SMNVEV (reference sequence). The CDR3 has 13 amino acids. Trimming stripped 6 bases from V and 7 bases from J, with 13 bases between. In DNA form, the CDR3 reads TGTGCCAGCAGGCCGTTAGGGGTAAATGAGCAGTTCTTC. Protein product: CASRPLGVNEQFF.

Comment on this clonotype: It may be a read error: a sequence one base away is much more abundant. The J gene is TRBJ1-6, the V gene TRBV27; D is ambiguous. The CDR3 loop spans 15 amino acids. Germline CDR1 MNHEY, CDR2 SMNVEV (reference sequence). V lost 7 bases to trimming and J lost 4 bases, with 14 bases between them. The CDR3 sequence: CASKVRNLYNSPLHF. CDR3 DNA sequence: TGTGCCAGCAAGGTCCGTAACCTTTATAATTCACCCCTCCACTTT.

With regard to this clonotype: This could be a read error, since a much larger clone is one nucleotide away. This rearrangement joins TRBV20-1 to TRBJ1-1; D uncertain. CDR3 size: 14 residues. CDR1 DFQATT and CDR2 SNEGSKA come from the germline V gene (reference sequence). CDR3 sequence reads: CSARVRKGLTEDFF. The CDR3, as DNA: TGCAGTGCTAGAGTTAGAAAGGGCCTCACTGAAGATTTCTTT.

A word on this clonotype: Just one base apart from a much larger clone, this may be a read error. This rearrangement joins TRBV20-1 to TRBJ2-3, with 8 bases fitting TRBD1. The CDR3 has 13 residues. Germline CDR1 reads DFQATT; CDR2 reads SNEGSKA (reference sequence). The CDR3 is CSARQGFTDAQYF. DNA for the CDR3: TGCAGTGCTCGACAGGGGTTCACAGATGCGCAGTATTTT.

Worth noting for this clonotype: One end of the junction is discordant with germline, which a read error may explain. The gene calls are TRBV19 and TRBJ2-1; D remains unclear. There are 12 residues in the CDR3. Germline-derived CDR1 and CDR2 are LNHDA and SQIVND (reference sequence). The CDR3 is CASSIADGVASF. As DNA, the CDR3 is TGTGCCAGTAGTATAGCGGACGGCGTCGCCTCCTTC.

The rearrangement links TRBV12-3 or TRBV12-4 to TRBJ1-2; TRBD1 is a possible D gene (6 bases). Trimming took off 5 bases at V and 4 bases at J, with 11 bases between the two ends. The CDR3 covers 13 residues. DNA for the CDR3: TGTGCCAGCAGTCCCGGGACACTCTATGGCTACACCTTC. Translating it yields CASSPGTLYGYTF.

This clonotype came up once. V usage is TRBV7-9 and J usage is TRBJ2-4; D ambiguous. V lost 7 bases to trimming and J lost 1 base, with 17 bases between them. Germline V gene data show CDR1 as SEHNR and CDR2 as FQNEAQ (reference sequence). The CDR3 is made up of 16 amino acids. The DNA for the CDR3 is TGTGCCAGCACCCAGACCATCTCTCTCGCCAAAAACATTCAGTACTTC. Protein product: CASTQTISLAKNIQYF.

Worth noting for this clonotype: A read error may explain this, as a much larger clone is one base away. It is likely a read error, because the conserved phenylalanine at the end of the CDR3 is missing. The V gene is TRBV14, the J gene TRBJ2-1; unclear D gene. Between the trimmed V and J ends, which lost 4 bases and 6 bases, there was a span of 7 bases. CDR3 length equals 12 residues. Germline lookup yields CDR1 SGHDN and CDR2 FVKESK. CDR3 amino acids: CASSPESNEQFL. The CDR3 bases are TGTGCCAGCAGCCCCGAGTCCAATGAGCAGTTCTTA.